This T cell receptor beta chain was sequenced for a study of vaccination and CD4 T cells after COVID-19. Study-level information: Each participant underwent a two-dose regimen of either the BNT162b2 or the mRNA-1273 vaccine. Controls used CEFX viral epitopes (positive), HIV-1 Nef peptides (negative), or no peptide.

Sample treatment: approximately 9-day PBMC culture with coronavirus spike peptide pools or control peptides (ViraFEST assay). Expanded clonotypes were found by TCR sequencing after peptide-pool stimulation (ViraFEST). In this sample, this clonotype turned up a few times. What it binds is unknown. The Oncomine TCR Beta short-read assay generated sequence data from the DNA of cultured CD4+ T cells. TCRdb reprocessed the PCR reads with MiXCR, giving one entry per CDR3 protein. The table includes about 15,000 distinct CDR3 sequences, about 34% detected once. The V segment lost 3 bases and the J segment 5 bases; nucleotides outside the gene matches: 7. This CDR3 is built from 15 residues. The germline V gene has CDR1 DFQATT and CDR2 SNEGSKA (reference sequence).

This chain links TRBV20-1 with TRBJ2-2; 9 positions match TRBD2. Source material: cultured CD4+ T cells from blood. This receptor was obtained from a human donor with COVID-19. CDR3 bases: TGCAGTGCTAGGCCGGGACTAGCAGAAACCGGGGAGCTGTTTTTT. It codes for CSARPGLAETGELFF.